The entry below describes one T cell receptor beta chain. V shed 6 bases and J shed 0 bases, with 11 bases lying between them. CDR3 size: 14 residues. CDR1 MNHEY and CDR2 SMNVEV come from the germline V gene (reference sequence). The data were obtained in a study of blood T cell repertoires in COVID-19. Study-level background: Donors in the United States, Italy and Spain gave samples during acute or convalescent COVID-19. PBMCs, B-cell-depleted T cells, or T cells were the source of the cDNA or gDNA that made up the material.

In the authors' workflow: Amplification with reference gene primers provided the estimates of nucleated cell counts. Data came from immunoSEQ multiplex PCR; TCRdb stores just in-frame clones and leaves some out. The V and J calls and clone size were taken over from that table, and D and trimming were inferred from the DNA. The sample gives roughly 13,000 clones, less than 95% of which show up once; 8.1% is in the top ten. Input material: peripheral blood. The chain is built from TRBV27 and TRBJ1-1, with D possibly TRBD1 on 5 matching bases. This receptor was obtained from a human donor in a cohort sampled during active COVID-19. The CDR3 sequence is CASSIARVNTEAFF. The CDR3 bases are TGTGCCAGCAGCATAGCCAGGGTGAACACTGAAGCTTTCTTT.